This T cell receptor (beta chain) was obtained from a study of liver allograft versus peripheral blood T cells. Study as a whole: In transplanted livers, T cell receptor repertoires were compared with those found in the recipients' peripheral blood.

Trimming shortened V by 0 bases and J by 4 bases, and 8 bases separated the two germline ends. Germline V gene lookup returns CDR1 SGHDT and CDR2 YYEEEE. The CDR3 runs 13 residues. This clonotype was recorded a few times. TCRdb re-called the reads through MiXCR, storing one row per CDR3 protein. The top ten hold about 1.6% of the sample, which has some 10,000 distinct CDR3 sequences, 20% to 25% seen once. The clonotype originates from a human patient who had a liver transplant. Part of the T cell pool may stem from the graft donor. The chain employs TRBV5-6 and TRBJ2-7; TRBD1 is a possible D gene (5 bases). Here the CDR3 DNA reads TGTGCCAGCAGCTTGGGGGGCCCTTACGAGCAGTACTTC. Translation gives CASSLGGPYEQYF.